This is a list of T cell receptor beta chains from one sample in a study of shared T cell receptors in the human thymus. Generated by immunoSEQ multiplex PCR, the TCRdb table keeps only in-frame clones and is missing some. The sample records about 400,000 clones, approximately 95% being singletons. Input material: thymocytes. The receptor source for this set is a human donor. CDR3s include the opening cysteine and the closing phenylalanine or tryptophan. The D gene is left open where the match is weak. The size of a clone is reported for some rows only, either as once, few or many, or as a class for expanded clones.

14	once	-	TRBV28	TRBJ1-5	TGTGCCAGCAGTTTATTGGGAGGGGGAAAGCCCCAGCATTTT	CASSLLGGGKPQHF
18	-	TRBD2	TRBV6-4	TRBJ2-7	TGTGCCAGCAGTGACTGGGGAAATGGGACTACCCGGTCGGAGGAGCAGTACTTC	CASSDWGNGTTRSEEQYF
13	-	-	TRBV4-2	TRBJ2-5	TGTGCCAGCAGCCCCGGGGGGCAGGAGACCCAGTACTTC	CASSPGGQETQYF
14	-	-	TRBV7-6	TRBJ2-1	TGTGCCAGCAGCCACCGCAGCCGAGACAATGAGCAGTTCTTC	CASSHRSRDNEQFF
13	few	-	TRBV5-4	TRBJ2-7	TGTGCCAGCAGCCCGGTGGGGGCGGACGAGCAGTACTTC	CASSPVGADEQYF
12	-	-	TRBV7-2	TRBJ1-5	TGTGCCAGCAGCTTTGAAAGCCAGCCCCAGCATTTT	CASSFESQPQHF
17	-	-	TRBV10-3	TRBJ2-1	TGTGCCATCAGTGGGACGAATGGGAACCACGAGGACAATGAGCAGTTCTTC	CAISGTNGNHEDNEQFF
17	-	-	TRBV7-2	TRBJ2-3	TGTGCCAGCAGCTTAGCCCTACCGGGAGAAGACACAGATACGCAGTATTTT	CASSLALPGEDTDTQYF
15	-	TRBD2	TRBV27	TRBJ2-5	TGTGCCAGCAGTTTGAGCGGGAGAGCCGGAGAGACCCAGTACTTC	CASSLSGRAGETQYF
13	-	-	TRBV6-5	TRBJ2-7	TGTGCCAGCAGTTACGGACACTCCTACGAGCAGTACTTC	CASSYGHSYEQYF
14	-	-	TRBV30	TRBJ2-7	TGTGCCTGGAGTGGACAGGTTAGCTCCTACGAGCAGTACTTC	CAWSGQVSSYEQYF
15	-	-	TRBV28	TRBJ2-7	TGTGCCAGCAGTTTGGTTTTGAATGGGCTGGACGAGCAGTACTTC	CASSLVLNGLDEQYF
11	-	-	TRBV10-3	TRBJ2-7	TGTGCCATCAGTGAGACCGGGACCTATGTATTC	CAISETGTYVF
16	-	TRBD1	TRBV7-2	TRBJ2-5	TGTGCCAGCAGCTTAACCCGGGACAGGGGACGGGAGACCCAGTACTTC	CASSLTRDRGRETQYF
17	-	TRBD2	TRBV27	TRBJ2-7	TGTGCCAGCAACCCTCGGGGAAGCGGGACTAACTCCTACGAGCAGTACTTC	CASNPRGSGTNSYEQYF
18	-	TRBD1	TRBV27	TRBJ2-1	TGTGCCAGCAGCGACAGGGGGTTGGGTGACTCCCAAGTACATGAGCAGTTCTTC	CASSDRGLGDSQVHEQFF
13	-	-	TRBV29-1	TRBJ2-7	TGCAGCACAGGGGAGGCAGGCGCCTACGAGCAGTACTTC	CSTGEAGAYEQYF
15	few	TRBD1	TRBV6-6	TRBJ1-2	TGTGCCAGCAGAGACAGGGGCCCTGCCTTTTATGGCTACACCTTC	CASRDRGPAFYGYTF
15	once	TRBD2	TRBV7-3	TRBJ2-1	TGTGCCAGCAGCTCTGGGACTAATTCCTACAATGAGCAGTTCTTC	CASSSGTNSYNEQFF
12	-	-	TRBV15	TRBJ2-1	TGTGCCACCAGCAGAGCGGGGAATGAGCAGTTCTTC	CATSRAGNEQFF
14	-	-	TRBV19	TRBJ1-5	TGTGCCAGTAGTATGCGTGGTTCGGGGTTGGCCCAGCATTTT	CASSMRGSGLAQHF
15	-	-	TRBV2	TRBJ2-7	TGTGCCAGCATGATGGGGTCCCGGGAAGTTAGTGAGCAGTACTTC	CASMMGSREVSEQYF
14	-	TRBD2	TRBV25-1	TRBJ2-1	TGTGCCAGCAGGGACTGGCGGGAGTCCTGTGAGCAGTTCTTC	CASRDWRESCEQFF
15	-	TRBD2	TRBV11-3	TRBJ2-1	TGTGCCAGCAGCTTTACAGAGCGGGAGGGGAATGAGCAGTTCTTC	CASSFTEREGNEQFF
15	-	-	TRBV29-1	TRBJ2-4	TGCAGCGTCGTCCAGGGGTTCCGGGCCAAAAACATTCAGTACTTC	CSVVQGFRAKNIQYF
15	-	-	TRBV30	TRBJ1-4	TGTGCCTGGAGTGTAGGCACACAGGGTAATGAAAAACTGTTTTTT	CAWSVGTQGNEKLFF
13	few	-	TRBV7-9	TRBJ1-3	TGTGCCAGCAGCTGGGACGTCCTAAACACCATATATTTT	CASSWDVLNTIYF
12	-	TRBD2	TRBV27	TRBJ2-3	TGTGCCAGCAGCCCTAGCGGAGATACGCAGTATTTT	CASSPSGDTQYF
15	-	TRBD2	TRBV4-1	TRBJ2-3	TGCGCCAGCAGCCTTGGGACTATAGACGCAGATACGCAGTATTTT	CASSLGTIDADTQYF
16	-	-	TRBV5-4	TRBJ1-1	TGTGCCAGCAGCTCACTAACGGTGAAAGAGAACACTGAAGCTTTCTTT	CASSSLTVKENTEAFF
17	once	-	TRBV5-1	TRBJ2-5	TGCGCCAGCAGCTTGGCCGCCAGGTTGGGGCTACAAGAGACCCAGTACTTC	CASSLAARLGLQETQYF
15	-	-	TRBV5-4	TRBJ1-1	TGTGCCAGCAGTTCAGGTGGGGGGGCTGACACTGAAGCTTTCTTT	CASSSGGGADTEAFF
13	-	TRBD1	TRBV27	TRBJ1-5	TGTGCCAGCAGGACAGGGGCAAATCAGCCCCAGCATTTT	CASRTGANQPQHF
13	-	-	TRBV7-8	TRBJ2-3	TGTGCCAGCAGCTTAGATCTGGAGGATACGCAGTATTTT	CASSLDLEDTQYF
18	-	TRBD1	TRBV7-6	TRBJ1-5	TGTGCCAGCAGTTCGGCCCCCGGGACAGGGATTCAGGGGCAGCCCCAGCATTTT	CASSSAPGTGIQGQPQHF
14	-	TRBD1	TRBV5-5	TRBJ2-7	TGTGCCAGCAACATGGGACAGCCCTCCTACGAGCAGTACTTC	CASNMGQPSYEQYF
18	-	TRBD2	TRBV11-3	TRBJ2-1	TGTGCCAGCAGCTTGGGACGGACTAGCGGGAGTTGGCGGAATGAGCAGTTCTTC	CASSLGRTSGSWRNEQFF
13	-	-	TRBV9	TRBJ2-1	TGTGCCAGCAGCGTAAGTATGCGGGTTGCGCAGTTCTTC	CASSVSMRVAQFF
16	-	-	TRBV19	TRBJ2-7	TGTGCCAGTAGTACCCCCGCCGGGCTCCCTACCTACGAGCAGTACTTC	CASSTPAGLPTYEQYF
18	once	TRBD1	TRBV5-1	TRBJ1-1	TGCGCCAGCAGCTCCTATTCTTCGGACAGGAGAATGAACACTGAAGCTTTCTTT	CASSSYSSDRRMNTEAFF
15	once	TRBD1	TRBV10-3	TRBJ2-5	TGTGCCATCAGCTATGGACAGGGATGTTGGGAGACCCAGTACTTC	CAISYGQGCWETQYF